The next 10 T cell receptor beta chains were all read from a single sample in a study of identical twins. TCRdb independently ran MiXCR on the 5' RACE reads; one entry per CDR3 protein. The profile covers some 710,000 distinct CDR3 sequences, with around 5.7% appearing a single time and roughly 1.6% taken by the ten largest. What was sequenced was naive T cells sorted from blood. Source of these receptors: a man younger than 35 in good health.

This clonotype was seen ten or more times. V usage is TRBV19 and J usage is TRBJ2-5, with 7 bases fitting TRBD1. The germline V gene encodes CDR1 LNHDA and CDR2 SQIVND (reference sequence). The V segment lost 6 bases and the J segment 0 bases; nucleotides outside the gene matches: 1. The CDR3 has 13 amino acids. The CDR3 bases are TGTGCCAGTAGCACAGGGGACCAAGAGACCCAGTACTTC. It specifies CASSTGDQETQYF.

The chain joins TRBV28 to TRBJ2-2; TRBD1 might be the D (5 bases). Between the trimmed V and J ends, which lost 3 bases and 3 bases, there was a span of 8 bases. Per germline, CDR1 MDHEN and CDR2 SYDVKM. The CDR3 has 14 amino acids. The CDR3, as DNA: TGTGCCAGCAGTTTGACAGAGTACACCGGGGAGCTGTTTTTT. It specifies CASSLTEYTGELFF.

This clonotype was counted at least ten times. The gene calls are TRBV29-1 and TRBJ2-7; D not certain. The CDR3 sequence is 12 residues long. Trimming stripped 4 bases from V and 0 bases from J, with 7 bases between. Germline V gene data show CDR1 as SQVTM and CDR2 as ANQGSEA. The CDR3 is CSVVQRSYEQYF. The CDR3 bases are TGCAGCGTTGTTCAGCGCTCCTACGAGCAGTACTTC.

This clonotype was counted at least ten times. The chain uses TRBV12-3 or TRBV12-4 and TRBJ1-2, with TRBD1 matching 7 bases. This CDR3 comprises 16 residues. Trimming took 7 bases from V and 5 from J; bases not matched to a gene: 16. CDR3: CASIPGVGRGEYGYTF. The CDR3, as DNA: TGTGCCAGCATCCCTGGGGTGGGCAGGGGGGAGTATGGCTACACCTTC.

This clonotype showed up many times. The V and J genes are TRBV12-3 or TRBV12-4 and TRBJ2-6; D gene unclear. CDR3 length equals 15 residues. V was clipped by 0 bases and J by 4 bases, with 7 bases between them. The CDR3 coding sequence is TGTGCCAGCAGTTTAGCAGGATGGGGGGCCAACGTCCTGACTTTC. This encodes CASSLAGWGANVLTF.

This clonotype has a single count. The CDR3 DNA reads TGCGCCAGCAGCCAAGAAGGGGGCCGACTAGCAGGAGGGGATACGCAGTATTTT. Protein sequence: CASSQEGGRLAGGDTQYF. The gene calls are TRBV4-3 and TRBJ2-3; D might be TRBD1 or TRBD2, each matching 7 bases. V was trimmed by 0 bases and J by 6 bases, leaving 22 bases between them. The CDR3 is 18 residues long. Germline V lookup: CDR1 LGHNA, CDR2 YSLEER.

This clonotype was counted a few times. One end of the junction fails to match germline, which may point to a read error. V and J are TRBV5-6 and TRBJ2-1; 9 bases agree with TRBD1. The CDR3 spans 14 residues. Germline values: CDR1 SGHDT, CDR2 YYEEEE. CDR3 sequence: CASSNPNRGRRDLF. The CDR3 region has the DNA TGTGCCAGCAGCAACCCAAACAGGGGGCGCAGAGACCTCTTC.

The sample holds a few counts of this clonotype. This rearrangement joins TRBV7-2 to TRBJ2-3; the D is unclear. The CDR3 runs to 12 residues. Germline V gene data show CDR1 as SGHTA and CDR2 as FQGNSA. Trimming stripped 5 bases from V and 4 bases from J, with 7 bases between. DNA for the CDR3: TGTGCCAGCAGCCGCGTGCCAGATACGCAGTATTTT. Residues: CASSRVPDTQYF. Full variable domain (remainder filled in from reference TRBV7-2 and TRBJ2-3): GAGVSQSPSNKVTEKGKDVELRCDPISGHTALYWYRQSLGQGLEFLIYFQGNSAPDKSGLPSDRFSAERTGGSVSTLTIQRTQQEDSAVYLCASSRVPDTQYFGPGTRLTVL.

Many counts were recorded for this clonotype. The V and J genes are TRBV2 and TRBJ2-3, with TRBD2 matching over 12 bases. CDR1 is SNHLY and CDR2 is FYNNEI in the germline V gene. V lost 9 bases and J lost 3; bases outside the gene matches: 7. There are 15 residues in the CDR3. CDR3 nucleotide sequence: TGTGCCAGTCGCCCGGGACTAGCGGGTACAGATACGCAGTATTTT. Its translation is CASRPGLAGTDTQYF. Using reference TRBV2 and TRBJ2-3 for the parts outside the CDR3, the full variable domain is EPEVTQTPSHQVTQMGQEVILRCVPISNHLYFYWYRQILGQKVEFLVSFYNNEISEKSEIFDDQFSVERPDGSNFTLKIRSTKLEDSAMYFCASRPGLAGTDTQYFGPGTRLTVL.

This clonotype was counted a few times. The chain is built from TRBV6-6 and TRBJ2-7; D is perhaps TRBD1 (5 bases). The CDR3 is 13 amino acids. The germline V gene encodes CDR1 MNHNY and CDR2 SVGAGI (reference sequence). Trimming shortened V by 2 bases and J by 6 bases, and 11 bases separated the two germline ends. CDR3 loop: CASSYGQPSEQYF. The CDR3 nucleotides read TGTGCCAGCAGTTACGGACAACCCTCCGAGCAGTACTTC.